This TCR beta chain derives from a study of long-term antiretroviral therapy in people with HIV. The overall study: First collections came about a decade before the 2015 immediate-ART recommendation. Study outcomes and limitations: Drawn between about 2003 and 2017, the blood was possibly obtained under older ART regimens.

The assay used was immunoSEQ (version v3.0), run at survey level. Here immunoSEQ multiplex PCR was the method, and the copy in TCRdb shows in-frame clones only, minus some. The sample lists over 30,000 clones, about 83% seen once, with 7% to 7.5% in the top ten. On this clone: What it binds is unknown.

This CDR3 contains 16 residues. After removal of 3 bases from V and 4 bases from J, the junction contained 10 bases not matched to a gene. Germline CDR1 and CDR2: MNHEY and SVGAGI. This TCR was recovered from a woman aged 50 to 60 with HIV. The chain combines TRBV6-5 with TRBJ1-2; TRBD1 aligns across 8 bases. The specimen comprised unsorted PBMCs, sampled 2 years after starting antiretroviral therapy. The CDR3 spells CASSYTGQGRTYGYTF. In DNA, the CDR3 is TGTGCCAGCAGTTATACTGGACAGGGCCGTACCTATGGCTACACCTTC.